One sample yielded the 27 T cell receptor beta chains listed below, sequenced in a study of T cells in Graves' hyperthyroidism and ophthalmopathy (dated by TCRdb to between 2017 and 2020). Library generation was performed with multiplex PCR. Sequencing instrument: Illumina HiSeq 2000. The TCR beta CDR3 regions were amplified from the RNA transcripts. The first round of RT-PCR for the TCR CDR3 was performed with the HTBI primer set and the Qiagen OneStep RT-PCR kit. In TCRdb, the public reads were trimmed at Q25 with fastp and aligned with MiXCR, with productive beta chains retained. Each CDR3 protein appears once, grouped with its most common genes and DNA. Within this sample are hundreds of thousands of distinct CDR3 sequences, with about 15% of them counted one time only. Clones ranked in the top ten supply 13% of the sample. The sequenced material came from blood. All receptors derive from a man in his late teens or twenties with Graves' ophthalmopathy.

Concerning this clonotype: A read error is possible here, since a much larger clone lies one base away. V is TRBV2 and J is TRBJ1-6; the D is unclear. The V and J ends lost 10 bases and 7 bases respectively, with 14 bases between them. The CDR3 is 13 amino acids. Germline loops: CDR1 SNHLY, CDR2 FYNNEI. The CDR3 loop is CATRSRRNSPLHF. As DNA, the CDR3 is TGTGCCACCAGATCACGGCGAAATTCACCCCTCCACTTT.

This clonotype was seen ten or more times. V usage is TRBV3-1 and J usage is TRBJ1-2, with 8 positions matching TRBD1. The CDR3 contains 16 residues. Trimming cost V 0 bases and J 6 bases; bases outside gene matches: 9. Germline-derived CDR1 and CDR2 are LGHDT and YNNKEL (reference sequence). Here the CDR3 reads CASSQDTDREDNGYTF. The CDR3 DNA sequence: TGTGCCAGCAGCCAAGATACGGACAGGGAAGATAATGGCTACACCTTC. The full variable domain, rest sourced from reference TRBV3-1 and TRBJ1-2, is DTAVSQTPKYLVTQMGNDKSIKCEQNLGHDTMYWYKQDSKKFLKIMFSYNNKELIINETVPNRFSPKSPDKAHLNLHINSLELGDSAVYFCASSQDTDREDNGYTFGSGTRLTVV.

In its sample, this clonotype was seen many times. The chain links TRBV6-5 to TRBJ2-2; either TRBD1 or TRBD2 may fit D (5 bases each). V lost 2 bases to trimming and J lost 4 bases, with 17 bases between them. Per germline, CDR1 MNHEY and CDR2 SVGAGI. The CDR3 contains 17 residues. CDR3 in amino acids: CASSYRMWGSGTGELFF. The CDR3 nucleotides read TGTGCCAGCAGTTACAGGATGTGGGGGAGCGGCACCGGGGAGCTGTTTTTT.

Ten or more counts support this clonotype. A much more abundant neighbour one base away suggests this may be a read error. V usage is TRBV30 and J usage is TRBJ2-7; no clear D gene. Germline values: CDR1 GTSNPN, CDR2 SVGIG (reference sequence). The V and J ends lost 2 bases and 3 bases respectively, with 5 bases between them. There are 11 residues in the CDR3. The CDR3 bases are TGTGCCTGGAGTCAGGACTACGAGCAGTACTTC. Amino acid sequence: CAWSQDYEQYF. Looking up the rest from reference TRBV30 and TRBJ2-7 gives the full variable domain: SQTIHQWPATLVQPVGSPLSLECTVEGTSNPNLYWYRQAAGRGLQLLFYSVGIGQISSEVPQNLSASRPQDRQFILSSKKLLLSDSGFYLCAWSQDYEQYFGPGTRLTVT.

In this sample, this clonotype turned up many times. The chain links TRBV4-1 to TRBJ2-7; D unclear. The CDR3 length is 13 residues. The V and J ends lost 2 bases and 5 bases respectively, with 10 bases between them. CDR1 is MGHRA, CDR2 YSYEKL, per germline. The CDR3 here is CASSQPGRDEQYF. The DNA for the CDR3 is TGCGCCAGCAGCCAACCCGGACGGGACGAGCAGTACTTC.

The genes are TRBV29-1 and TRBJ2-5, with 8 bases fitting TRBD2. After removal of 6 bases from V and 0 bases from J, the junction contained 6 bases not matched to a gene. CDR1 and CDR2 from the germline V gene are SQVTM and ANQGSEA. The CDR3 contains 14 residues. The CDR3 DNA reads as TGCAGCGTCCCCGGGGGGGTAAACCAAGAGACCCAGTACTTC. This translates into CSVPGGVNQETQYF.

This chain links TRBV27 with TRBJ1-2, with D unclear. V was cut by 7 bases and J by 4 bases, with 16 bases left in between. Germline-derived CDR1 and CDR2 are MNHEY and SMNVEV (reference sequence). The CDR3 spans 14 residues. The CDR3 nucleotides read TGTGCCAGCAAGAATACCCCGACCTTCTATGGCTACACCTTC. It codes for CASKNTPTFYGYTF.

In this sample, this clonotype turned up many times. In DNA, the CDR3 is TGTGCCAGCAGCGGGCCCCCCAGACTAGTCAGTGAGCAGTTCTTC. It encodes CASSGPPRLVSEQFF. The chain employs TRBV9 and TRBJ2-1; TRBD2 is a possible D gene (6 bases). The CDR3 covers 15 residues. Deletions cut 3 bases from V and 9 bases from J, with 19 bases between. In germline, CDR1 is SGDLS, CDR2 YYNGEE.

The CDR3 sequence: CASSLRAEGPIDTQYF. CDR3 DNA sequence: TGTGCCAGCAGCCTGCGAGCGGAAGGGCCAATAGATACGCAGTATTTT. J is TRBJ2-3 and V is TRBV7-9; a possible D gene is TRBD2 (5 bases). Trimming stripped 5 bases from V and 5 bases from J, with 20 bases between. CDR1 is SEHNR, CDR2 FQNEAQ, per germline (reference sequence). The CDR3 runs to 16 residues.

This clonotype was seen more than once but under ten times. The V gene is TRBV25-1, the J gene TRBJ2-7; 8 bases are a match to TRBD1. With 3 bases clipped from V and 1 base from J, the junction kept 5 bases outside the gene matches. The V gene's germline CDR1 is MGHDK and CDR2 SYGVNS. The CDR3 spans 15 residues. CDR3 DNA: TGTGCCAGCAGTGACCATGACAGGGGATCCTACGAGCAGTACTTC. Translating it yields CASSDHDRGSYEQYF.

The gene calls are TRBV2 and TRBJ1-3, with TRBD1 matching over 9 bases. The CDR3 sequence is 13 residues long. V lost 10 bases to trimming and J lost 2 bases; unmatched junction nucleotides: 3. In germline, CDR1 is SNHLY, CDR2 FYNNEI. This chain's CDR3 is CAIRTGAGNTIYF. The DNA for the CDR3 is TGTGCCATCCGGACAGGGGCTGGAAACACCATATATTTT.

There are many counts of this clonotype. The chain carries TRBV3-1 and TRBJ1-5; 8 bases match TRBD1. This CDR3 region has 14 residues. Unmatched junction bases numbered 6, after V lost 4 bases and J lost 7 bases. CDR1 LGHDT and CDR2 YNNKEL come from the germline V gene (reference sequence). The CDR3 loop is CASSPSGGRQPQHF. The CDR3 DNA follows: TGTGCCAGCAGCCCCTCAGGGGGCCGCCAGCCCCAGCATTTT.

This clonotype has more than one count but fewer than ten. The V gene is TRBV25-1, the J gene TRBJ2-7; D tentatively reads TRBD1 or TRBD2 (5 bases each). V shed 1 base and J shed 1 base, with 14 bases lying between them. CDR3 length: 16 residues. Germline assignment: CDR1 MGHDK and CDR2 SYGVNS. The CDR3: CASSESGRDVSYEQYF. The CDR3 DNA follows: TGTGCCAGCAGTGAATCCGGCAGGGACGTATCCTACGAGCAGTACTTC.

The chain carries TRBV15 and TRBJ2-3; 13 bases agree with TRBD2. CDR3 length equals 15 residues. The ends lost 0 bases at V and 12 bases at J; junction bases unmatched: 6. Per germline, CDR1 LNHNV and CDR2 YYDKDF (reference sequence). CDR3 nucleotide sequence: TGTGCCACCAGCAGAGATGGGGGACTAGCGGGATCCCAGTATTTT. This gives the protein CATSRDGGLAGSQYF.

The chain employs TRBV18 and TRBJ1-1; D gene unclear. The V gene's germline CDR1 is KGHSH and CDR2 LQKENI. The length of the CDR3 is 15 residues. Between the trimmed V and J ends, which lost 4 bases and 5 bases, there was a span of 17 bases. CDR3 coding DNA: TGTGCCAGCTCACAACTGGTTCTCCGGGATACTGAAGCTTTCTTT. Its translation: CASSQLVLRDTEAFF.

The chain recombines TRBV4-1 with TRBJ2-7; no clear D gene. The V gene lost 1 base and the J gene lost 1 base, with 8 bases spanning the gap. From germline, CDR1 is MGHRA and CDR2 YSYEKL. The CDR3 totals 14 residues. The chain's CDR3 is CASSQAKGSYEQYF. CDR3 bases: TGCGCCAGCAGCCAAGCCAAGGGTTCCTACGAGCAGTACTTC.

There are many counts of this clonotype. The rearrangement links TRBV27 to TRBJ2-1; D gene unclear. The germline V gene has CDR1 MNHEY and CDR2 SMNVEV (reference sequence). The CDR3 sequence is 13 residues long. V lost 0 bases, J lost 6 bases, and 6 bases lay in between. CDR3 coding DNA: TGTGCCAGCAGTTTATCTCAGGCCAATGAGCAGTTCTTC. Its protein is CASSLSQANEQFF.

The sample holds many counts of this clonotype. CDR3 sequence (DNA): TGCAGCGTTGAAGATCTAGGACAGGGGGCAACCGGGGAGCTGTTTTTT. Its translation is CSVEDLGQGATGELFF. This chain uses TRBV29-1 with TRBJ2-2; TRBD1 matches at 11 bases. CDR1 is SQVTM and CDR2 is ANQGSEA in the germline V gene. The CDR3 runs 16 residues. V lost 0 bases to trimming and J lost 5 bases; unmatched junction nucleotides: 5.

In this sample, this clonotype turned up a few times. This rearrangement joins TRBV10-3 to TRBJ1-4, with no clear D. Germline lookup yields CDR1 ENHRY and CDR2 SYGVKD. Trimming left V 2 bases short and J 6 bases short, with 7 bases between. This CDR3 has 13 amino acids. This chain's CDR3 is CAISETRDEKLFF. The DNA for the CDR3 is TGTGCCATCAGTGAGACCCGTGATGAAAAACTGTTTTTT.

This clonotype came up many times. The rearrangement joins TRBV7-6 to TRBJ2-4; TRBD1 matches 7 bases. The V and J ends lost 5 bases and 9 bases, in that order; junction bases with no gene match: 7. The CDR3 is 13 residues long. Germline values: CDR1 SGHVS, CDR2 FNYEAQ. CDR3 region: CASSPQGVGIQYF. Here the CDR3 DNA reads TGTGCCAGCAGCCCCCAGGGGGTCGGCATTCAGTACTTC. Variable domain in full (rest from reference TRBV7-6 and TRBJ2-4): GAGVSQSPRYKVTKRGQDVALRCDPISGHVSLYWYRQALGQGPEFLTYFNYEAQQDKSGLPNDRFSAERPEGSISTLTIQRTEQRDSAMYRCASSPQGVGIQYFGAGTRLSVL.

In its sample, this clonotype was seen many times. The V call is TRBV10-1, the J call TRBJ2-7; no clear D. Trimming stripped 3 bases from V and 0 bases from J, with 9 bases between. The CDR3 has 14 amino acids. Germline V CDR1 and CDR2: WNHNN, SYGVQD (reference sequence). CDR3 in amino acids: CASSEGASSYEQYF. The CDR3 bases are TGCGCCAGCAGTGAAGGTGCTAGCTCCTACGAGCAGTACTTC.

At least ten counts were recorded for this clonotype. This chain links TRBV27 with TRBJ1-6; TRBD1 agrees at 10 bases. CDR1 is MNHEY and CDR2 is SMNVEV in the germline V gene (reference sequence). The CDR3 covers 15 residues. Trimming removed 6 bases from V and 4 bases from J; junction bases left unmatched: 3. The CDR3 spells CASRDRGAYNSPLHF. The CDR3 DNA is TGTGCCAGCAGGGACAGGGGGGCTTATAATTCACCCCTCCACTTT.

As regards this clonotype: Its ends do not fully match the called genes, so a read error is possible. DNA for the CDR3: TGTGCCAGCGGCCAAGCCGGGACTAGCGGCTCCTACGAGCAGTACTTC. This translates into CASGQAGTSGSYEQYF. This chain uses TRBV4-2 with TRBJ2-7, with 11 bases lining up with TRBD2. CDR1 and CDR2 (germline): LGHNA, YNFKEQ. This CDR3 has 16 residues.

This clonotype was detected a few times. The CDR3: CASSRVSEQYF. CDR3 in DNA: TGTGCCAGCAGCCGAGTCTCCGAGCAGTACTTC. The chain carries TRBV7-9 and TRBJ2-7, with no clear D. With 5 bases removed from V and 6 bases from J, the gap between germline ends came to 8 bases. CDR1 is SEHNR, CDR2 FQNEAQ, per germline (reference sequence). This CDR3 is 11 amino acids long.

The V call is TRBV7-2, the J call TRBJ2-1; 14 bases align to TRBD2. Germline lookup yields CDR1 SGHTA and CDR2 FQGNSA. This CDR3 contains 15 residues. J lost 10 bases, V lost 4 bases, and 6 bases had no gene match. CDR3 sequence reads: CASSSRTSGGHEQFF. The CDR3 nucleotides are TGTGCCAGCAGCTCCCGGACTAGCGGGGGGCACGAGCAGTTCTTC.

This clonotype was picked up a small number of times. This chain connects TRBV5-1 to TRBJ2-1, with a possible D match to TRBD2 (5 bases). The CDR3 has 12 amino acids. V lost 6 bases and J 7 bases, leaving 11 bases between the germline ends. Germline loops: CDR1 SGHRS, CDR2 YFSETQ. As DNA, the CDR3 is TGCGCCAGCAACTTATCGGGGAATGAGCAGTTCTTC. Translated, it gives CASNLSGNEQFF.

This clonotype has just one count. The CDR3 loop is CASSLALSNTEAFF. The DNA for the CDR3 is TGTGCCAGCAGCTTGGCACTCTCGAACACTGAAGCTTTCTTT. V usage is TRBV5-4 and J usage is TRBJ1-1; D uncertain. The CDR3 is 14 amino acids. The germline gives CDR1 SGHNT, CDR2 YYREEE (reference sequence). Trimming removed 0 bases at V and 1 base at J, with 7 bases between.